These 21 T cell receptor beta chains were all obtained from the same sample, sequenced in a study of graft-versus-host responses after intestinal transplantation. Data came from immunoSEQ multiplex PCR; TCRdb stores just in-frame clones and leaves some out. The sample yields about 110,000 clones, 93% seen once. These receptors have no identified antigens. Sequenced material: unstimulated CD8+ T cells sorted from spleen or lymph node cells, taken before intestinal transplant. The receptor set was obtained from a human donor who received an intestinal transplant.

A few counts support this clone. V gene TRBV5-1 combines with J gene TRBJ1-2, with D maybe TRBD1 (6 bases). This CDR3 has 13 amino acids. Looked up from germline, CDR1 is SGHRS and CDR2 is YFSETQ. Trimming removed 4 bases from V and 8 bases from J, with 15 bases in between. The CDR3 DNA is TGCGCCAGCAGCCCCACGGCAGGGGAAGGCTACACCTTC. It yields the protein CASSPTAGEGYTF.

V and J are TRBV28 and TRBJ2-4; D is unclear. Germline V gene lookup returns CDR1 MDHEN and CDR2 SYDVKM. V was pared by 3 bases and J by 0 bases, with 9 bases between. CDR3 length equals 15 residues. CDR3 in amino acids: CASSLDPLAKNIQYF. The CDR3 DNA is TGTGCCAGCAGTTTGGACCCACTAGCCAAAAACATTCAGTACTTC.

This rearrangement joins TRBV1 to TRBJ2-7; TRBD2, the D gene given by the table, was not confirmed from the DNA. TRBV1 corresponds to a pseudogene. The CDR3 is 19 amino acids. The CDR3 loop is CTSSRTTGTSGRAVYEQYF. DNA for the CDR3: TGCACCAGCAGCCGGACTACCGGGACTAGCGGGAGGGCTGTCTACGAGCAGTACTTC.

The gene calls are TRBV7-3 and TRBJ2-1; perhaps D is TRBD1 or TRBD2 (5 bases each). V dropped 5 bases and J dropped 6 bases, with 20 bases sitting between them. This CDR3 is built from 16 residues. Germline values: CDR1 SGHTA, CDR2 FQGTGA. CDR3 coding DNA: TGTGCCAGCAGCCACCTAGCAGGGAGTGGCCTCAATGAGCAGTTCTTC. It encodes CASSHLAGSGLNEQFF.

The rearrangement joins TRBV11-2 to TRBJ2-7; possible D gene TRBD1, 5 bases. Germline loops: CDR1 SGHAT, CDR2 FQNNGV. The CDR3 spans 13 residues. V was pared by 3 bases and J by 2 bases, with 8 bases between. The CDR3 nucleotides read TGTGCCAGCAGCTTTGGGGCCACCTACGAGCAGTACTTC. Amino acids: CASSFGATYEQYF.

J is TRBJ2-7 and V is TRBV4-1; weak D call: TRBD2 (5 bases). The germline gives CDR1 MGHRA, CDR2 YSYEKL. V was shortened by 3 bases and J by 0 bases, with 6 bases between the two germline ends. CDR3 length equals 13 residues. DNA for the CDR3: TGCGCCAGCAGCCAGGCGGGCTCCTACGAGCAGTACTTC. Translating it yields CASSQAGSYEQYF.

V usage is TRBV27 and J usage is TRBJ1-2, with 8 bases identical to TRBD1. CDR3 length equals 12 residues. Germline assignment: CDR1 MNHEY and CDR2 SMNVEV (reference sequence). The V gene end was trimmed by 4 bases and the J gene end by 8 bases; junction bases not matched to a gene: 3. CDR3 protein: CASSSDRGGYTF. DNA of the CDR3: TGTGCCAGCAGTTCAGACAGGGGCGGCTACACCTTC.

This chain connects TRBV30 to TRBJ2-6; no clear D gene. CDR1 is GTSNPN and CDR2 is SVGIG in the germline V gene (reference sequence). With 0 bases removed from V and 0 bases from J, the gap between germline ends came to 9 bases. There are 16 residues in the CDR3. Here the CDR3 reads CAWSVLRVSGANVLTF. CDR3 nucleotide sequence: TGTGCCTGGAGTGTACTAAGGGTCTCTGGGGCCAACGTCCTGACTTTC.

The CDR3 loop reads CASSLTAGGPGEQYF. The CDR3, as DNA: TGTGCCAGTAGTTTAACAGCGGGAGGGCCGGGCGAGCAGTACTTC. The chain recombines TRBV19 with TRBJ2-7; 10 nucleotides agree with TRBD2. Germline-derived CDR1 and CDR2 are LNHDA and SQIVND (reference sequence). The CDR3 has 15 residues. Trimming at V came to 5 bases and at J to 6 bases, leaving 10 bases not matched to a gene.

V gene TRBV5-1 combines with J gene TRBJ2-5, with D possibly matching TRBD1 (5 bases). V was clipped by 4 bases and J by 5 bases, with 12 bases between them. The germline gives CDR1 SGHRS, CDR2 YFSETQ. The CDR3 sequence is 13 residues long. CDR3 in amino acids: CASSVRARETQYF. For the CDR3, the DNA is TGCGCCAGCAGCGTCAGGGCCCGGGAGACCCAGTACTTC.

The chain has TRBV27 and TRBJ2-1, with D hard to call. This CDR3 has 14 amino acids. Germline V gene data show CDR1 as MNHEY and CDR2 as SMNVEV (reference sequence). Trimming stripped 7 bases from V and 0 bases from J, with 10 bases between. The CDR3 nucleotides read TGTGCCAGCAACGCTGAAAGCTCCTACAATGAGCAGTTCTTC. It is translated as CASNAESSYNEQFF.

The rearrangement links TRBV7-9 to TRBJ2-7, with 9 bases matching TRBD1. This CDR3 region has 15 residues. Losses at the gene ends were 7 bases for V and 5 bases for J; bases not matched to a gene: 12. Germline loops: CDR1 SEHNR, CDR2 FQNEAQ (reference sequence). DNA of the CDR3: TGTGCCAGCAACCAAAACCGGGACAGGGACAACGAGCAGTACTTC. Its translation: CASNQNRDRDNEQYF.

The chain has TRBV29-1 and TRBJ2-7; no definite D call. Between the trimmed V and J ends, which lost 4 bases and 5 bases, there was a span of 6 bases. The CDR3 consists of 10 residues. CDR1 SQVTM and CDR2 ANQGSEA come from the germline V gene. CDR3 in amino acids: CSVVEDEQYF. CDR3 bases: TGCAGCGTTGTTGAGGACGAGCAGTACTTC.

The chain recombines TRBV13 with TRBJ2-1, with TRBD2 matching over 13 bases. The CDR3 consists of 16 residues. Germline CDR1 is PRHDT and CDR2 is FYEKMQ (reference sequence). The V and J ends lost 3 bases and 8 bases, in that order; junction bases with no gene match: 7. The CDR3 nucleotides read TGTGCCAGCAGCTTTATGACTAGCGGGAGGTTTGATGAGCAGTTCTTC. Protein product: CASSFMTSGRFDEQFF.

This chain joins TRBV9 and TRBJ2-1; TRBD2 might be the D (6 bases). The V gene lost 5 bases and the J gene lost 5 bases, with 23 bases spanning the gap. CDR3 size: 17 residues. Germline CDR1 is SGDLS and CDR2 is YYNGEE. The CDR3 spells CASSLGGAGDANNEQFF. The CDR3 DNA reads TGTGCCAGCAGTTTGGGAGGCGCAGGCGATGCCAACAATGAGCAGTTCTTC.

V usage is TRBV28 and J usage is TRBJ2-2, with 8 bases lining up with TRBD1. The CDR3 spans 13 residues. V trimming: 8 bases; J trimming: 6 bases; junction bases outside the gene matches: 5. Per the germline V gene, CDR1 is MDHEN and CDR2 is SYDVKM. The CDR3 here is CASPPTGAGELFF. The CDR3 bases are TGTGCCAGCCCCCCGACAGGGGCCGGGGAGCTGTTTTTT.

This chain connects TRBV19 to TRBJ1-1; D is undetermined. This CDR3 contains 12 residues. V lost 6 bases to trimming and J lost 4 bases, with 9 bases between them. Looked up from germline, CDR1 is LNHDA and CDR2 is SQIVND (reference sequence). CDR3: CASSLGSTEAFF. The CDR3 DNA reads as TGTGCCAGTAGCCTCGGGTCCACTGAAGCTTTCTTT.

J is TRBJ1-1 and V is TRBV4-1; D unclear. The germline V and J ends were trimmed by 1 base and 1 base, with 10 bases remaining between them. Germline assignment: CDR1 MGHRA and CDR2 YSYEKL. The length of the CDR3 is 15 residues. For the CDR3, the DNA is TGCGCCAGCAGCCAAGCTGTGGGGAAGAACACTGAAGCTTTCTTT. This sequence encodes CASSQAVGKNTEAFF.

The genes are TRBV27 and TRBJ2-7; tentatively, D is TRBD1 (5 bases). Germline CDR1 MNHEY, CDR2 SMNVEV (reference sequence). This CDR3 is 15 amino acids long. V lost 4 bases and J lost 7, with 20 bases in between. The CDR3 loop reads CASSWGSAAAKEQYF. The DNA for the CDR3 is TGTGCCAGCAGTTGGGGCTCGGCGGCAGCTAAGGAGCAGTACTTC.

The chain has TRBV7-3 and TRBJ2-1; 10 bases map to TRBD2. This CDR3 spans 15 amino acids. Germline V CDR1 and CDR2: SGHTA, FQGTGA. J gave up 8 bases and V 4 bases, and 8 bases lay outside the gene matches. The CDR3 here is CASSSGLAVGDEQFF. The CDR3 DNA sequence: TGTGCCAGCAGCTCAGGACTAGCGGTAGGGGATGAGCAGTTCTTC.

This clone was observed a single time. The junction does not match germline at one end; this may be a read error. The chain employs TRBV4-2 and TRBJ2-3; 8 positions match TRBD1. Germline V lookup: CDR1 LGHNA, CDR2 YNFKEQ. This CDR3 has 17 amino acids. The CDR3 sequence: CASSKDHPGQGTDTQYF. In DNA, the CDR3 is TGTGCCAGCAGCAAGGACCATCCCGGACAGGGCACGGATACGCAGTATTTT.